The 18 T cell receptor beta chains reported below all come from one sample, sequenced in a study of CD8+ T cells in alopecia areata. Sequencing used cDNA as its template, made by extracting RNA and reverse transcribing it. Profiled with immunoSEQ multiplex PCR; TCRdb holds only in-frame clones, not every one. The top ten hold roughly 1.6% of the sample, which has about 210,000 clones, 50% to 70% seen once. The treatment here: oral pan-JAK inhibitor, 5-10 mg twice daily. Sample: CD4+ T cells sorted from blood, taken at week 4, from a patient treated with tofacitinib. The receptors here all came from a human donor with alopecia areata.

The CDR3 region has the DNA TGTGCCACCAGCAGAGGACAGGGCCAAGAGACCCAGTACTTC. It translates to CATSRGQGQETQYF. The chain uses TRBV15 and TRBJ2-5, with 7 positions matching TRBD1. Germline-derived CDR1 and CDR2 are LNHNV and YYDKDF (reference sequence). The CDR3 totals 14 residues. V gave up 1 base and J gave up 1 base; unmatched junction bases: 0.

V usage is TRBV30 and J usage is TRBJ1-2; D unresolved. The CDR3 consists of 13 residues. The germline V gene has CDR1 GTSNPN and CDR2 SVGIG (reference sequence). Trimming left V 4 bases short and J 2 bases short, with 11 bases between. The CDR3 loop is CAWKIGTNYGYTF. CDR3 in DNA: TGTGCCTGGAAGATAGGCACCAACTATGGCTACACCTTC.

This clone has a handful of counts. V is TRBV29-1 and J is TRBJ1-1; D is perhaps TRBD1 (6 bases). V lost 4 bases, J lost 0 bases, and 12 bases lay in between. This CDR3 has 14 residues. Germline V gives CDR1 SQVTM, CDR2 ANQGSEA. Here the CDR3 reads CSVGQVVMNTEAFF. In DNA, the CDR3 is TGCAGCGTTGGACAGGTGGTGATGAACACTGAAGCTTTCTTT. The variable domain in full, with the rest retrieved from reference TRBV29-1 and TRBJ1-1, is SAVISQKPSRDICQRGTSLTIQCQVDSQVTMMFWYRQQPGQSLTLIATANQGSEATYESGFVIDKFPISRPNLTFSTLTVSNMSPEDSSIYLCSVGQVVMNTEAFFGQGTRLTVV.

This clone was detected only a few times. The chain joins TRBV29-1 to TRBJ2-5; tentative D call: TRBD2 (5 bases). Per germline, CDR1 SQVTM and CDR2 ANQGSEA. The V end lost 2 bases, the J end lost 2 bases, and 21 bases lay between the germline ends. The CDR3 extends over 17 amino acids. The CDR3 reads CSVEPAKAGEAQETQYF. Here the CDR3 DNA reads TGCAGCGTTGAACCCGCTAAGGCGGGTGAGGCACAAGAGACCCAGTACTTC.

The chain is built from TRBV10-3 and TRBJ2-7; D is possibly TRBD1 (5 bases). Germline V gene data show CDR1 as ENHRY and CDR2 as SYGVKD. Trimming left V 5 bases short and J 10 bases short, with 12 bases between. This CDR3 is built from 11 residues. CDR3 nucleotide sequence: TGTGCCATCAGTCCAGGACAAAGCCAGTACTTC. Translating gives CAISPGQSQYF.

The CDR3 region has the DNA TGTGCCAGCAGCGTCCGACAGGGGGATTCACCCCTCCACTTT. It is translated as CASSVRQGDSPLHF. This chain connects TRBV9 to TRBJ1-6, with TRBD1 matching over 9 bases. The CDR3 is made up of 14 amino acids. The germline CDR1 and CDR2 sequences are SGDLS and YYNGEE. J gave up 8 bases and V 2 bases, and 2 bases lay outside the gene matches.

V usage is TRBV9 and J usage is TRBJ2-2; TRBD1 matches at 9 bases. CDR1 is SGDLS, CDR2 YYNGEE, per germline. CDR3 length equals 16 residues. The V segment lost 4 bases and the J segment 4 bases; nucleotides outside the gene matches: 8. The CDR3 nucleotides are TGTGCCAGCAGCCCGAGGGGGGACAGGGTCACCGGGGAGCTGTTTTTT. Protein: CASSPRGDRVTGELFF. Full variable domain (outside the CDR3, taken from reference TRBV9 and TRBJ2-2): DSGVTQTPKHLITATGQRVTLRCSPRSGDLSVYWYQQSLDQGLQFLIQYYNGEERAKGNILERFSAQQFPDLHSELNLSSLELGDSALYFCASSPRGDRVTGELFFGEGSRLTVL.

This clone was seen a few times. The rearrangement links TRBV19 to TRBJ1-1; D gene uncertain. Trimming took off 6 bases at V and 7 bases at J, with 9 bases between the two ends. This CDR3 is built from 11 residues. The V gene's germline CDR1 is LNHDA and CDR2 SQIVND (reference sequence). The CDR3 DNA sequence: TGTGCCAGTAGGCGACAACATGAAGCTTTCTTT. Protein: CASRRQHEAFF.

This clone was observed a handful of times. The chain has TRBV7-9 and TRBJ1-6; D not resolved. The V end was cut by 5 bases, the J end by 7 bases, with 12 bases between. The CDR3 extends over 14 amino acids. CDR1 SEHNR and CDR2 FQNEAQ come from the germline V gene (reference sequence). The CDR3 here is CASSPDTLNSPLHF. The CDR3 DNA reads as TGTGCCAGCAGCCCGGATACCCTCAATTCACCCCTCCACTTT.

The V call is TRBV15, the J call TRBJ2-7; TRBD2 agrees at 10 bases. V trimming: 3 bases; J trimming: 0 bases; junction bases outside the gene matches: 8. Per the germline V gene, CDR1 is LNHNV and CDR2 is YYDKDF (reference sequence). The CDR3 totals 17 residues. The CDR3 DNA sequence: TGTGCCACCAGCAGTGGACTAGCGGCTAAAAGCTCCTACGAGCAGTACTTC. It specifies CATSSGLAAKSSYEQYF. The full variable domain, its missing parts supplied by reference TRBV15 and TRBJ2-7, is DAMVIQNPRYQVTQFGKPVTLSCSQTLNHNVMYWYQQKSSQAPKLLFHYYDKDFNNEADTPDNFQSRRPNTSFCFLDIRSPGLGDTAMYLCATSSGLAAKSSYEQYFGPGTRLTVT.

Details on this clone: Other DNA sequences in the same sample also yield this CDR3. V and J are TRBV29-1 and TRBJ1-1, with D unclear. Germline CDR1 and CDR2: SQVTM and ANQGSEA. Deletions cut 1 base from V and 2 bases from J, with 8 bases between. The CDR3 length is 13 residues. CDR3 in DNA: TGCAGCGTTGAAGGTCAGACTAACACTGAAGCTTTCTTT. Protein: CSVEGQTNTEAFF.

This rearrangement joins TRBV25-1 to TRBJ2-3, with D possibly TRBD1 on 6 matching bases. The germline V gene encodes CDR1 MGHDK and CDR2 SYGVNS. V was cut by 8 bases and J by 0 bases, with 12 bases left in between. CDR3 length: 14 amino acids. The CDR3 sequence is CASGGRMSTDTQYF. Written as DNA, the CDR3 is TGTGCCAGCGGGGGCCGAATGAGCACAGATACGCAGTATTTT.

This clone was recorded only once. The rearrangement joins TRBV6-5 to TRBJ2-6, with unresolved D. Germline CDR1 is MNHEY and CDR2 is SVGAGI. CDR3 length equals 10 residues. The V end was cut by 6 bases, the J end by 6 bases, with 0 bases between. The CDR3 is CASRANVLTF. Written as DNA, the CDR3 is TGTGCCAGCAGGGCCAACGTCCTGACTTTC.

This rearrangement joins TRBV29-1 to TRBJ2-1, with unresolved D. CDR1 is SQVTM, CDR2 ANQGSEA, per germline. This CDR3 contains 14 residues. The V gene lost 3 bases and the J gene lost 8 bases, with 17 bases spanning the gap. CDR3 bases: TGCAGCGTTGAGGCCGTCCTAGGAACTCATGAGCAGTTCTTC. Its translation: CSVEAVLGTHEQFF.

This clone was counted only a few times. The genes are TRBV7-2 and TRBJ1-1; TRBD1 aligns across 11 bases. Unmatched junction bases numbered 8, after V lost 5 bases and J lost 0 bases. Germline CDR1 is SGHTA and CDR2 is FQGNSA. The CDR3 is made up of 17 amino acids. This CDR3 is CASSRGTGGSMNTEAFF. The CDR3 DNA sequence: TGTGCCAGCAGCCGAGGGACAGGGGGAAGCATGAACACTGAAGCTTTCTTT.

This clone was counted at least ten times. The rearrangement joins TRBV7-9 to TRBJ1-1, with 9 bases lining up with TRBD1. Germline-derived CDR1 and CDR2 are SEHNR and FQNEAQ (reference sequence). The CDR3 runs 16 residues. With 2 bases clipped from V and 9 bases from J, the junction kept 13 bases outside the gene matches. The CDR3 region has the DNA TGTGCCAGCAGCTTACCCCGGCGGATGGGACAGGGAAAAGCTTTCTTT. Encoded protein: CASSLPRRMGQGKAFF.

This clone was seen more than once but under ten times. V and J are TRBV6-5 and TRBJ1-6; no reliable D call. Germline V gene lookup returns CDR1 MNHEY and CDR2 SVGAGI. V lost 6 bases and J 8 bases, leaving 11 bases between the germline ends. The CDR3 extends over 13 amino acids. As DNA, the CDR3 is TGTGCCAGCAGAAACCTCGCGGATTCACCCCTCCACTTT. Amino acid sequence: CASRNLADSPLHF.

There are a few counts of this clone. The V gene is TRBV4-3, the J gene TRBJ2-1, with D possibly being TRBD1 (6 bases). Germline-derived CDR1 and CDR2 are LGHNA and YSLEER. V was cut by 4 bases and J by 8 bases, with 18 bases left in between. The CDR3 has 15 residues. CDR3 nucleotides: TGCGCCAGCAGCCCGCAGCTAGAACAGGGCCATGAGCAGTTCTTC. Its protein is CASSPQLEQGHEQFF.